The 8 T cell receptor beta chains below come from one sample, sequenced in a study of hypomethylating agent response in myelodysplastic syndrome. Profiling relied on immunoSEQ multiplex PCR, and the TCRdb table lists in-frame clones only, not all of them. The repertoire includes thousands of clones, almost 85% of them detected once, and approximately 9.9% sits in the top ten. The input for sequencing was bone marrow, taken before or after starting hypomethylating agent treatment for myelodysplastic syndrome (not recorded which). The receptors come from a human donor with myelodysplastic syndrome.

The V gene is TRBV19, the J gene TRBJ1-2, with no clear D. Germline CDR1 LNHDA, CDR2 SQIVND (reference sequence). Trimming cost V 5 bases and J 4 bases, with 14 bases left between them. CDR3 length equals 14 residues. The CDR3 sequence: CASSALKGSYGYTF. CDR3 bases: TGTGCCAGTAGTGCCTTAAAAGGTAGCTATGGCTACACCTTC.

This chain links TRBV2 with TRBJ1-4, with D possibly matching TRBD1 (5 bases). Trimming removed 3 bases from V and 5 bases from J, with 7 bases in between. The CDR3 extends over 13 amino acids. The germline V gene has CDR1 SNHLY and CDR2 FYNNEI. As DNA, the CDR3 is TGTGCCAGCAGTGAGCAGGGAAATGAAAAACTGTTTTTT. It specifies CASSEQGNEKLFF.

The rearrangement links TRBV5-1 to TRBJ1-4; D is ambiguous. The CDR3 has 15 residues. Trimming removed 2 bases at V and 0 bases at J, with 8 bases between. Germline lookup yields CDR1 SGHRS and CDR2 YFSETQ. The CDR3 bases are TGCGCCAGCAGCTTAACCCGGGCAACTAATGAAAAACTGTTTTTT. Translated: CASSLTRATNEKLFF. The entire variable domain, with the rest obtained from reference TRBV5-1 and TRBJ1-4, is as follows: KAGVTQTPRYLIKTRGQQVTLSCSPISGHRSVSWYQQTPGQGLQFLFEYFSETQRNKGNFPGRFSGRQFSNSRSEMNVSTLELGDSALYLCASSLTRATNEKLFFGSGTQLSVL.

CDR3 loop: CASFSAGEGGYTF. The CDR3 DNA reads as TGTGCCAGTTTTTCCGCGGGTGAGGGTGGCTACACCTTC. This chain connects TRBV19 to TRBJ1-2, with D uncertain. The CDR3 totals 13 residues. Looked up from germline, CDR1 is LNHDA and CDR2 is SQIVND (reference sequence). The V end lost 8 bases, the J end lost 7 bases, and 17 bases lay between the germline ends.

V usage is TRBV5-1 and J usage is TRBJ1-1; weak D call: TRBD1 (6 bases). With 1 base removed from V and 8 bases from J, the gap between germline ends came to 15 bases. CDR1 and CDR2 (germline): SGHRS, YFSETQ. The CDR3 has 14 amino acids. Written as DNA, the CDR3 is TGCGCCAGCAGCTTGACGAAAGACGACAGGGAAGCTTTCTTT. This translates into CASSLTKDDREAFF.

Only one count was recorded for this clone. The chain is built from TRBV5-8 and TRBJ2-7; D unresolved. V lost 4 bases and J lost 3, with 8 bases in between. Germline CDR1 and CDR2: SGHTS and YDEGEE. This CDR3 is 12 amino acids long. The CDR3 region has the DNA TGTGCCAGCAGCGCGTACAACTACGAGCAGTACGTC. It is translated as CASSAYNYEQYV.

In this sample, this clone turned up a few times. V is TRBV6-6 and J is TRBJ2-3; D is tentatively TRBD1 or TRBD2 (6 bases each). CDR1 MNHNY and CDR2 SVGAGI come from the germline V gene (reference sequence). This CDR3 is built from 15 residues. V gave up 4 bases and J gave up 7 bases, with 18 bases separating them. In nucleotides, the CDR3 is TGTGCCAGCAGTTCACCCGGGGGCGAGCGAAATACGCAGTATTTT. This gives the protein CASSSPGGERNTQYF.

The chain has TRBV27 and TRBJ2-2; D is undetermined. The CDR3 contains 11 residues. In germline, CDR1 is MNHEY, CDR2 SMNVEV (reference sequence). V lost 5 bases and J lost 2, with 0 bases in between. CDR3 loop: CASSNTGELFF. The CDR3 bases are TGTGCCAGCAGTAACACCGGGGAGCTGTTTTTT.